The 17 T cell receptor beta chains reported below all come from one sample, sequenced in a study of response to subunit inactivated influenza vaccine. From the RT-PCR reads, TCRdb called clonotypes with MiXCR, one entry per CDR3 protein. This sample has some 850,000 distinct CDR3 sequences, with roughly 20% found just once. The starting material was PBMCs from blood, obtained approximately 5 days after vaccination. The receptors originated from a man aged 50-59 years who received an inactivated influenza vaccine.

The chain recombines TRBV7-6 with TRBJ2-2; no clear D. This CDR3 region has 12 residues. Germline CDR1 is SGHVS and CDR2 is FNYEAQ. Trimming shortened V by 4 bases and J by 7 bases, and 7 bases separated the two germline ends. The CDR3 DNA follows: TGTGCCAGCAGCTCCTCCATCGGGGAGCTGTTTTTT. Translated: CASSSSIGELFF.

This clonotype has only a few counts. This chain connects TRBV4-2 to TRBJ2-7, with D possibly being TRBD1 or TRBD2 (6 bases each). Germline-derived CDR1 and CDR2 are LGHNA and YNFKEQ. There are 15 residues in the CDR3. V was trimmed by 3 bases and J by 5 bases, leaving 17 bases between them. The CDR3, as DNA: TGTGCCAGCAGCCAGATATCGGGGGCTGAGGACGAGCAGTACTTC. It specifies CASSQISGAEDEQYF.

The chain employs TRBV4-2 and TRBJ2-3, with TRBD1 as a possible D gene (5 bases). The CDR3 runs to 15 residues. Germline V gene sequence: CDR1 LGHNA, CDR2 YNFKEQ. Trimming shortened V by 1 base and J by 4 bases, and 12 bases separated the two germline ends. The CDR3 loop is CASSQVDRRADTQYF. CDR3 nucleotides: TGTGCCAGCAGCCAAGTGGATCGCAGGGCAGATACGCAGTATTTT.

This clonotype showed up just a few times. The V call is TRBV9, the J call TRBJ2-7; 8 positions agree with TRBD2. The CDR3 loop spans 15 amino acids. The V segment lost 4 bases and the J segment 6 bases; nucleotides outside the gene matches: 12. Germline V gene data show CDR1 as SGDLS and CDR2 as YYNGEE. Here the CDR3 DNA reads TGTGCCAGCAGCCCCTCCAACGGGAGGGCCTCCGAGCAGTACTTC. It encodes CASSPSNGRASEQYF.

The V call is TRBV28, the J call TRBJ2-2; a weak D match, TRBD1 (5 bases). The CDR3 runs to 13 residues. The germline CDR1 and CDR2 sequences are MDHEN and SYDVKM. V dropped 6 bases and J dropped 7 bases, with 12 bases sitting between them. The CDR3 reads CASSQGAVGELFF. The CDR3 bases are TGTGCCAGCAGCCAAGGGGCGGTCGGGGAGCTGTTTTTT.

In its sample, this clonotype was seen a few times. The chain recombines TRBV27 with TRBJ2-6; 9 nucleotides line up with TRBD1. The trim removed 5 bases at V and 4 bases at J, leaving 9 bases unmatched. Germline V gene sequence: CDR1 MNHEY, CDR2 SMNVEV (reference sequence). The CDR3 contains 17 residues. For the CDR3, the DNA is TGTGCCAGCAGTGGGACAGGGCTGTTCTCCGGGGCCAACGTCCTGACTTTC. This sequence encodes CASSGTGLFSGANVLTF.

This clonotype was observed a handful of times. The chain links TRBV6-5 to TRBJ2-7, with D maybe TRBD2 (5 bases). The germline V and J ends were trimmed by 2 bases and 0 bases, with 14 bases remaining between them. The CDR3 extends over 16 amino acids. Germline CDR1 and CDR2: MNHEY and SVGAGI. CDR3 sequence: CASSYLLRSDSYEQYF. For the CDR3, the DNA is TGTGCCAGCAGTTACCTCCTACGTAGCGACTCCTACGAGCAGTACTTC.

This clonotype occurred a few times. The chain joins TRBV28 to TRBJ1-5, with 9 bases that match TRBD1. CDR3 length: 15 amino acids. With 6 bases clipped from V and 7 bases from J, the junction kept 10 bases outside the gene matches. Germline V gene data show CDR1 as MDHEN and CDR2 as SYDVKM. CDR3 sequence (DNA): TGTGCCAGCAGCAGAACCGGGACAGGGCAGCAGCCCCAGCATTTT. Translating it yields CASSRTGTGQQPQHF.

V usage is TRBV7-2 and J usage is TRBJ2-3; 9 bases map to TRBD2. Germline CDR1 reads SGHTA; CDR2 reads FQGNSA. The CDR3 is 15 amino acids. V dropped 3 bases and J dropped 6; count of bases not matched to a gene: 7. The CDR3 DNA follows: TGTGCCAGCAGCTTCGGCGGGAGGGCCCCCGATACGCAGTATTTT. As protein: CASSFGGRAPDTQYF.

V usage is TRBV7-2 and J usage is TRBJ2-7, with 8 nucleotides matching TRBD2. The CDR3 spans 16 residues. Germline V gene data show CDR1 as SGHTA and CDR2 as FQGNSA. The V gene end was trimmed by 4 bases and the J gene end by 2 bases; junction bases not matched to a gene: 10. The CDR3 nucleotides read TGTGCCAGCAGCTCCCCCTTAGGACTAGCCACCTACGAGCAGTACTTC. Translated: CASSSPLGLATYEQYF.

The V and J genes are TRBV4-3 and TRBJ2-1; D unclear. The CDR3 extends over 16 amino acids. Germline CDR1 reads LGHNA; CDR2 reads YSLEER. The V end lost 0 bases, the J end lost 4 bases, and 13 bases lay between the germline ends. Written as DNA, the CDR3 is TGCGCCAGCAGCCAAGAGCCTAGAGGCGGTTACAATGAGCAGTTCTTC. This codes for CASSQEPRGGYNEQFF.

This clonotype was counted at least ten times. The chain combines TRBV7-2 with TRBJ2-2; D may be TRBD1 (6 bases). The length of the CDR3 is 15 residues. CDR1 SGHTA and CDR2 FQGNSA come from the germline V gene. V gave up 6 bases and J gave up 1 base, with 12 bases separating them. The CDR3, as DNA: TGTGCCAGCAGTCTAGACAGGCTGAACACCGGGGAGCTGTTTTTT. Amino acids: CASSLDRLNTGELFF.

CDR3 coding DNA: TGTGCCAGCAGATACTTAGGGGACACTGAAGCTTTCTTT. This gives the protein CASRYLGDTEAFF. V and J are TRBV7-9 and TRBJ1-1, with D possibly matching TRBD1 (5 bases). V lost 6 bases and J lost 3, with 11 bases in between. Germline V lookup: CDR1 SEHNR, CDR2 FQNEAQ (reference sequence). The CDR3 length is 13 residues.

The V call is TRBV29-1, the J call TRBJ2-7, with TRBD2 matching over 14 bases. The germline CDR1 and CDR2 sequences are SQVTM and ANQGSEA. This CDR3 is 19 amino acids long. Losses at the gene ends were 6 bases for V and 3 bases for J; bases not matched to a gene: 19. CDR3 in amino acids: CSVETFSQGTSGRDYEQYF. The CDR3 nucleotides read TGCAGCGTCGAAACCTTTAGCCAAGGGACTAGCGGGAGAGACTACGAGCAGTACTTC.

The chain joins TRBV5-1 to TRBJ2-3, with 9 positions matching TRBD2. The length of the CDR3 is 18 residues. Germline loops: CDR1 SGHRS, CDR2 YFSETQ. V lost 4 bases to trimming and J lost 3 bases; unmatched junction nucleotides: 15. The CDR3 DNA follows: TGCGCCAGCAGCCTGGCGTGGGGTCTAGCGGGACCAACAGATACGCAGTATTTT. This sequence encodes CASSLAWGLAGPTDTQYF. Looking up the rest from reference TRBV5-1 and TRBJ2-3 gives the full variable domain: KAGVTQTPRYLIKTRGQQVTLSCSPISGHRSVSWYQQTPGQGLQFLFEYFSETQRNKGNFPGRFSGRQFSNSRSEMNVSTLELGDSALYLCASSLAWGLAGPTDTQYFGPGTRLTVL.

The sample holds a few counts of this clonotype. The rearrangement joins TRBV5-4 to TRBJ2-7; D remains ambiguous. Germline V gives CDR1 SGHNT, CDR2 YYREEE (reference sequence). The CDR3 loop spans 14 amino acids. The V end was cut by 4 bases, the J end by 1 base, with 12 bases between. This CDR3 reads CASSTDTFSYEQYF. CDR3 sequence (DNA): TGTGCCAGCAGCACCGACACGTTTTCCTACGAGCAGTACTTC.

This clonotype was seen a handful of times. The V and J genes are TRBV20-1 and TRBJ2-1, with 7 bases fitting TRBD2. The ends lost 5 bases at V and 4 bases at J; junction bases unmatched: 14. The CDR3 spans 16 residues. Per the germline V gene, CDR1 is DFQATT and CDR2 is SNEGSKA (reference sequence). Here the CDR3 DNA reads TGCAGTGCTGGTGGGGCCATGGAGCGGGGATACAATGAGCAGTTCTTC. Translating gives CSAGGAMERGYNEQFF.